The T cell receptor (beta chain) under discussion was sequenced for a study of blood T cell repertoires in COVID-19 (dated by TCRdb to the early 2020s). Broadly, across the study: Samples covering the acute and convalescent phases of COVID-19 were provided by collaborators in the United States, Italy and Spain. The material from the prospective study consisted of cDNA or gDNA derived from T cells, B-cell-depleted T cells, or PBMCs. Deeply sampled blood TCRbeta repertoires from subjects exposed to, actively infected with, or recovered from COVID-19 were included in the dataset. The repertoires were released in a freely available public database intended as a resource for research on the immune response to SARS-CoV-2. The samples were drawn from two sources: the first 160 participants of the ongoing ImmuneRACE study, and 1,200 or so subjects contributed by 6 global collaborators. Nearly every sample came with metadata listing a de-identified subject ID, COVID-19 status, age in years and sex. Where available, HLA class I and class II types were obtained from metadata supplied by the sample provider rather than from assay-based typing. Broad study findings and their caveats: Clinical and demographic metadata were provided uncurated, with the amount varying by source and participant.

TCRbeta CDR3 regions were amplified from genomic DNA by means of the immunoSEQ Assay, a bias-controlled multiplex PCR. The original methods were these. Within the assay, amplification of reference gene primers was used to estimate how many nucleated cells each sample contained. To quantify the absolute abundance of each unique TCRbeta CDR3 rearrangement, sequence reads were collapsed and filtered. For each sample, productive Simpson clonality was calculated by taking the square root of Simpson's diversity index across productive rearrangements. Imported from immuneACCESS, the table was reduced by TCRdb to in-frame sequences with V and J called. These copies leave out some clones; in studies compared against another copy, an unresolved V gene accounts for under half, and the cause of the remainder is not known. From that table come the V and J calls and clone size; the DNA was used to work out D and trimming. The sample yields over 150,000 clones; around 83% were counted once. In total, the top ten clones hold 15% to 20% of the sample.

From the germline V gene, CDR1 is LGHNA and CDR2 is YSLEER. V is clipped by 1 base and J by 0 bases, and the sequence between their germline boundaries is 13 bases long. Including the terminal cysteine and phenylalanine, the CDR3 comprises 17 residues. Only the CDR3 DNA is retained, 51 bases long and in frame from the first base. In the case of this clone: It has no known antigen specificity. The record has no base qualities; no much larger clone is one base away.

A second Seattle source provided samples from volunteer blood donors who had recovered from COVID-19. The collaborating institutions used their own protocols to collect whole blood in K2EDTA tubes. For TCRbeta analysis, collaborator samples were shipped as frozen whole blood, as isolated PBMCs, or as DNA extracted from either sample type. The receptor comes from a woman aged 70-85 years who had recovered from COVID-19. Here the chain combines TRBV4-3 and TRBJ1-5, with the D gene uncertain. Sequencing input: peripheral blood. In nucleotide form, the sequence is TGCGCCAGCAGCCAAGTATGGGGAGTAACTAGCAATCAGCCCCAGCATTTT. This translates into CASSQVWGVTSNQPQHF.